This T cell receptor beta chain was observed in a study of OX40 agonist ivuxolimab in advanced cancers. The repertoire was sequenced with immunoSEQ multiplex PCR; TCRdb's copy has only in-frame clones and lacks some. The top ten hold 32% of the sample, which has more than 11,000 clones, 70% to 85% seen once. Trimming removed 0 bases at V and 4 bases at J, with 5 bases between. This CDR3 is 13 amino acids long. In germline, CDR1 is SGHNT, CDR2 YYREEE (reference sequence). The chain couples TRBV5-4 to TRBJ2-1; D unresolved. Here the sequenced sample was CD4+ or CD8+ T cells sorted from blood, taken in a trial of the OX40 agonist ivuxolimab. The sequence was obtained from an adult with an advanced solid tumor such as melanoma, head and neck, liver or kidney cancer. The CDR3 coding sequence is TGTGCCAGCAGCTTGGATCAGTACAATGAGCAGTTCTTC. It codes for CASSLDQYNEQFF.